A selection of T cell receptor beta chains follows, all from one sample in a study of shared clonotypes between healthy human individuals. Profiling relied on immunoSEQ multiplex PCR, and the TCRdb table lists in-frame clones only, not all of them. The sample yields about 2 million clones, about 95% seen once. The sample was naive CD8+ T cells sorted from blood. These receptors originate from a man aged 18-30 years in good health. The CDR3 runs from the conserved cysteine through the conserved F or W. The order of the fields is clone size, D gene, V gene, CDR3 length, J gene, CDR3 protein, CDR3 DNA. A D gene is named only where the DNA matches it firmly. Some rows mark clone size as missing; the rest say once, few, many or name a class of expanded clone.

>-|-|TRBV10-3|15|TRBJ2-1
CAISDIRTVGNEQFF
TGTGCCATCAGTGATATAAGGACAGTCGGCAATGAGCAGTTCTTC
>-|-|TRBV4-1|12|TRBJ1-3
CASSQDGNTIYF
TGCGCCAGCAGCCAAGACGGAAACACCATATATTTT
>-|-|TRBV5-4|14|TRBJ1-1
CASSSGTLNTEAFF
TGTGCCAGCAGCTCGGGGACCTTGAACACTGAAGCTTTCTTT
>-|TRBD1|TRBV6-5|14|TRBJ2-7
CASSYGQGRGEQYF
TGTGCCAGCAGTTATGGACAGGGGCGGGGCGAGCAGTACTTC
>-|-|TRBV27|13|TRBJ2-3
CASSPGGTDTQYF
TGTGCCAGCAGTCCTGGCGGAACAGATACGCAGTATTTT
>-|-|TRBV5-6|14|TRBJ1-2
CASSQSPGNYGYTF
TGTGCCAGCAGCCAGTCCCCCGGGAACTATGGCTACACCTTC
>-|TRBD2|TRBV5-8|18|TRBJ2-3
CASSPRTSGVIGTDTQYF
TGTGCCAGCAGCCCCAGGACTAGCGGGGTGATTGGCACAGATACGCAGTATTTT
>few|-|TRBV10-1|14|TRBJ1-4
CASSLTGLNEKLFF
TGCGCCAGCAGCCTTACAGGCTTGAATGAAAAACTGTTTTTT
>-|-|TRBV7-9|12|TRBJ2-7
CASSLSPLEQYF
TGTGCCAGCAGCTTGAGCCCTCTCGAGCAGTACTTC
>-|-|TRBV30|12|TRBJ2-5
CAWSQTGETQYF
TGTGCCTGGAGCCAAACCGGAGAGACCCAGTACTTC
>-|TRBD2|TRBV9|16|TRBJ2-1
CASSVVGSGRYSEQFF
TGTGCCAGCAGCGTAGTTGGTAGCGGGAGATATTCTGAGCAGTTCTTC
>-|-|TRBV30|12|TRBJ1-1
CAWSGKNTEAFF
TGTGCCTGGAGTGGTAAGAACACTGAAGCTTTCTTT
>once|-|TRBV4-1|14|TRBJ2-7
CASSQDLKDYEQYF
TGCGCCAGCAGCCAAGATCTCAAGGACTACGAGCAGTACTTC
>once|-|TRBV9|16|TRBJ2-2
CASSPPGLPRNGELFF
TGTGCCAGCAGCCCCCCGGGACTCCCGAGGAACGGGGAGCTGTTTTTT